This record covers a single T cell receptor beta chain. What it binds is not known. The CDR3 consists of 14 residues. V was pared by 6 bases and J by 2 bases, with 6 bases of the junction left unmatched. From germline, CDR1 is LNHDA and CDR2 SQIVND (reference sequence). The data are from a study of T cells in Graves' hyperthyroidism and ophthalmopathy. Study details: At initial diagnosis, before any treatment had begun, peripheral blood was obtained.

Points from the study as a whole: The model made its ophthalmopathy prediction, and onset followed a median around 6.5 months later. The authors' 13 V-J model separated ophthalmopathy from stable hyperthyroidism.

The TCR beta CDR3 regions underwent amplification using RNA transcripts as the source. HTBI primers were the set used in a first-round RT-PCR of the TCR CDR3. TCRdb independently ran MiXCR on the multiplex PCR reads; one entry per CDR3 protein. The sample shows around 450,000 distinct CDR3 sequences, approximately 14% of them seen only once. Each patient was aged 18 to 65 and had newly diagnosed hyperthyroidism of under 2 months' duration. The TCR comes from a young woman with Graves' hyperthyroidism. Material: blood. The V gene is TRBV19, the J gene TRBJ2-7, with TRBD2 matching over 8 bases. The CDR3 DNA is TGTGCCAGTAGGCCCAGCGGGAGAGCCTACGAGCAGTACTTC. Protein sequence: CASRPSGRAYEQYF.